These 23 T cell receptor beta chains came from one sample sequenced in a study of identical twins listed by TCRdb under 2016. Library method: 5' RACE. Sequencing used an Illumina HiSeq 2000. TCRdb itself trimmed the public reads at Q25 with fastp, ran MiXCR and retained productive beta chains. CDR3 protein sequences are deduplicated, and each keeps its most common genes and DNA. This sample comprises hundreds of thousands of distinct CDR3 sequences, approximately 24% of them detected only once. Roughly 2.8% of the sample is held by the ten biggest clonotypes. This same sample was also part of a study on T cells expressing NK-cell markers.

Specimen: CD4+ T cells sorted from blood. The receptor set was obtained from a woman between 18 and 29 years old in good health.

CDR3 sequence: CSASYNRDYEQYF. In DNA, the CDR3 is TGCAGTGCTAGTTACAACAGGGACTACGAGCAGTACTTC. The chain uses TRBV20-1 and TRBJ2-7; a weak D match, TRBD1 (6 bases). The CDR3 runs 13 residues. CDR1 is DFQATT, CDR2 SNEGSKA, per germline (reference sequence). Trimming shortened V by 3 bases and J by 3 bases, and 12 bases separated the two germline ends.

This clonotype was recorded a few times. The chain employs TRBV29-1 and TRBJ2-3; D remains unclear. V was cut by 7 bases and J by 0 bases, with 14 bases left in between. Germline lookup yields CDR1 SQVTM and CDR2 ANQGSEA. The CDR3 consists of 14 residues. The CDR3 region is CSGKTLSSTDTQYF. Here the CDR3 DNA reads TGCAGCGGAAAGACTCTCTCGAGCACAGATACGCAGTATTTT.

This clonotype was seen a handful of times. The chain recombines TRBV6-5 with TRBJ2-7, with 8 bases matching TRBD1. V dropped 4 bases and J dropped 6; count of bases not matched to a gene: 8. Looked up from germline, CDR1 is MNHEY and CDR2 is SVGAGI. CDR3 size: 14 residues. The CDR3, as DNA: TGTGCCAGCAGTTCTACAGGGGGGAGCATCGAGCAGTACTTC. Protein sequence: CASSSTGGSIEQYF.

This clonotype was counted many times. This chain links TRBV7-2 with TRBJ2-3, with 9 bases identical to TRBD2. V dropped 1 base and J dropped 5; count of bases not matched to a gene: 1. Per the germline V gene, CDR1 is SGHTA and CDR2 is FQGNSA. The CDR3 spans 14 residues. The CDR3 protein is CASSLVRGGDTQYF. The CDR3 bases are TGTGCCAGCAGCTTAGTGCGGGGGGGAGATACGCAGTATTTT.

The chain has TRBV12-3 or TRBV12-4 and TRBJ2-1, with 9 bases lining up with TRBD2. The V gene end was trimmed by 6 bases and the J gene end by 6 bases; junction bases not matched to a gene: 9. The CDR3 is made up of 15 amino acids. The CDR3 protein is CASSQLAGYTNEQFF. In nucleotides, the CDR3 is TGTGCCAGCAGCCAACTAGCGGGTTATACCAATGAGCAGTTCTTC.

The genes are TRBV6-2 or TRBV6-3 and TRBJ1-1; D unclear. V was trimmed by 5 bases and J by 0 bases, leaving 13 bases between them. The CDR3 covers 15 residues. The germline CDR1 and CDR2 sequences are MNHEY and SVGEGT. This CDR3 reads CASSPARIMNTEAFF. As DNA, the CDR3 is TGTGCCAGCAGTCCCGCGAGGATCATGAACACTGAAGCTTTCTTT.

This clonotype was found a few times. This chain links TRBV12-3 or TRBV12-4 with TRBJ2-3, with D possibly being TRBD1 or TRBD2 (9 bases each). V was clipped by 3 bases and J by 4 bases, with 32 bases between them. The CDR3 spans 21 residues. The CDR3: CASSFWRDREFSGSRADTQYF. The CDR3 nucleotides read TGTGCCAGCAGTTTCTGGCGGGACAGGGAATTTAGCGGGAGTCGAGCAGATACGCAGTATTTT.

Here the CDR3 reads CASRRDTQGKLFF. The DNA for the CDR3 is TGTGCCAGCCGCCGGGACACCCAAGGAAAACTGTTTTTT. The rearrangement uses TRBV6-1 and TRBJ1-4; a possible D gene is TRBD1 (6 bases). Trimming cost V 8 bases and J 10 bases, with 17 bases left between them. The CDR3 runs 13 residues. The germline V gene has CDR1 MNHNS and CDR2 SASEGT.

The rearrangement uses TRBV12-5 and TRBJ2-2, with TRBD1 as a possible D gene (5 bases). CDR3 length: 15 amino acids. Germline V CDR1 and CDR2: LGHNT, FRNRAP. Trimming removed 2 bases from V and 4 bases from J, with 11 bases in between. CDR3 bases: TGTGCTAGTGGTTTGCATAGCCAGGGCACCGGGGAGCTGTTTTTT. It codes for CASGLHSQGTGELFF.

The rearrangement uses TRBV19 and TRBJ2-7; 7 nucleotides line up with TRBD1. Trimming took 4 bases from V and 4 from J; bases not matched to a gene: 1. The CDR3 loop spans 12 amino acids. Germline V gene lookup returns CDR1 LNHDA and CDR2 SQIVND (reference sequence). This CDR3 reads CASSKTGYEQYF. CDR3 DNA: TGTGCCAGTAGTAAGACAGGGTACGAGCAGTACTTC.

This chain uses TRBV28 with TRBJ1-5; D is possibly TRBD1 (5 bases). The CDR3 sequence is 12 residues long. V was pared by 4 bases and J by 12 bases, with 13 bases between. The germline CDR1 and CDR2 sequences are MDHEN and SYDVKM. The CDR3 DNA is TGTGCCAGCAGTTCCGGGACCTTGGGCCAGCATTTT. This codes for CASSSGTLGQHF. The full variable domain, its missing parts supplied by reference TRBV28 and TRBJ1-5, is DVKVTQSSRYLVKRTGEKVFLECVQDMDHENMFWYRQDPGLGLRLIYFSYDVKMKEKGDIPEGYSVSREKKERFSLILESASTNQTSMYLCASSSGTLGQHFGDGTRLSIL.

This clonotype was counted a few times. CDR3 coding DNA: TGTGCCAGCAGACTTACAGGGGCCTATGGCTACACCTTC. Residues: CASRLTGAYGYTF. The chain carries TRBV14 and TRBJ1-2, with 7 positions matching TRBD1. CDR3 size: 13 residues. V lost 6 bases to trimming and J lost 4 bases; unmatched junction nucleotides: 5. Germline V gene data show CDR1 as SGHDN and CDR2 as FVKESK. The full variable domain, rest sourced from reference TRBV14 and TRBJ1-2, is EAGVTQFPSHSVIEKGQTVTLRCDPISGHDNLYWYRRVMGKEIKFLLHFVKESKQDESGMPNNRFLAERTGGTYSTLKVQPAELEDSGVYFCASRLTGAYGYTFGSGTRLTVV.

The gene calls are TRBV7-2 and TRBJ2-5; D not resolved. This CDR3 comprises 16 residues. CDR1 SGHTA and CDR2 FQGNSA come from the germline V gene. V lost 4 bases and J lost 3, with 18 bases in between. CDR3 residues: CASSSRPAREKETQYF. As DNA, the CDR3 is TGTGCCAGCAGCTCCAGGCCTGCGAGAGAAAAAGAGACCCAGTACTTC.

This clonotype was seen a few times. The chain joins TRBV11-2 to TRBJ2-1; a possible D gene is TRBD2 (6 bases). CDR3 length: 16 amino acids. V gave up 1 base and J gave up 1 base, with 11 bases separating them. Germline V CDR1 and CDR2: SGHAT, FQNNGV. Here the CDR3 reads CASSLGGTPSYNEQFF. For the CDR3, the DNA is TGTGCCAGCAGCTTAGGGGGGACTCCTTCCTACAATGAGCAGTTCTTC.

The chain is built from TRBV12-3 or TRBV12-4 and TRBJ1-1; no reliable D call. The CDR3 is made up of 12 amino acids. V lost 1 base, J lost 8 bases, and 8 bases lay in between. CDR3 nucleotides: TGTGCCAGCAGTTTAGATCAGAGAGAAGCTTTCTTT. It specifies CASSLDQREAFF.

This clonotype has more than one count but fewer than ten. The chain joins TRBV6-1 to TRBJ2-1; D remains ambiguous. Germline V gene lookup returns CDR1 MNHNS and CDR2 SASEGT. The V end was cut by 1 base, the J end by 0 bases, with 4 bases between. The CDR3 has 14 residues. The CDR3 reads CASSEGLSYNEQFF. The CDR3 DNA reads as TGTGCCAGCAGTGAAGGACTCTCCTACAATGAGCAGTTCTTC.

The chain links TRBV10-3 to TRBJ1-2; D remains ambiguous. This CDR3 contains 11 residues. The ends were cut back, 4 bases at V and 7 bases at J, with 7 bases in the middle. Germline V gene data show CDR1 as ENHRY and CDR2 as SYGVKD. The CDR3, as DNA: TGTGCCATCAGTGTGGGGTTTGGCTACACCTTC. This translates into CAISVGFGYTF.

The rearrangement uses TRBV5-1 and TRBJ2-7, with 10 bases that match TRBD2. The V gene end was trimmed by 0 bases and the J gene end by 4 bases; junction bases not matched to a gene: 7. Per the germline V gene, CDR1 is SGHRS and CDR2 is YFSETQ. CDR3 size: 16 residues. CDR3 in amino acids: CASSLGGTSVSYEQYF. The CDR3 DNA reads TGCGCCAGCAGCTTGGGAGGGACTAGCGTCTCATACGAGCAGTACTTC.

The V call is TRBV7-2, the J call TRBJ1-3; a weak D match, TRBD1 (6 bases). V gave up 4 bases and J gave up 4 bases, with 8 bases separating them. The CDR3 extends over 13 amino acids. Germline V gene data show CDR1 as SGHTA and CDR2 as FQGNSA. CDR3 sequence reads: CASSSGAGNTIYF. The CDR3 nucleotides are TGTGCCAGCAGCTCAGGGGCCGGAAACACCATATATTTT.

V and J are TRBV4-3 and TRBJ2-3; D is uncertain. This CDR3 contains 13 residues. Trimming removed 0 bases from V and 6 bases from J, with 7 bases in between. Germline V gene sequence: CDR1 LGHNA, CDR2 YSLEER. The CDR3 sequence: CASSQDAGDTQYF. CDR3 DNA sequence: TGCGCCAGCAGCCAAGACGCCGGGGATACGCAGTATTTT.

The chain is built from TRBV5-1 and TRBJ2-2, with D tentatively TRBD2 (5 bases). The length of the CDR3 is 14 residues. Germline loops: CDR1 SGHRS, CDR2 YFSETQ. V was shortened by 2 bases and J by 6 bases, with 11 bases between the two germline ends. The CDR3 loop reads CASSLTAAAGELFF. Written as DNA, the CDR3 is TGCGCCAGCAGCTTAACAGCGGCAGCCGGGGAGCTGTTTTTT. Based on the CDR3 plus reference TRBV5-1 and TRBJ2-2, the full variable domain is KAGVTQTPRYLIKTRGQQVTLSCSPISGHRSVSWYQQTPGQGLQFLFEYFSETQRNKGNFPGRFSGRQFSNSRSEMNVSTLELGDSALYLCASSLTAAAGELFFGEGSRLTVL.

This chain links TRBV7-9 with TRBJ2-2; D might be TRBD1 (5 bases). V lost 1 base, J lost 6 bases, and 15 bases lay in between. The germline V gene has CDR1 SEHNR and CDR2 FQNEAQ (reference sequence). This CDR3 spans 16 amino acids. The CDR3 nucleotides read TGTGCCAGCAGCTTAGAGGGGATCCGCTCGGCCGGGGAGCTGTTTTTT. Translation gives CASSLEGIRSAGELFF.

Only a few counts were recorded for this clonotype. The rearrangement links TRBV9 to TRBJ2-7, with D possibly being TRBD2 (7 bases). This CDR3 is built from 14 residues. Germline V lookup: CDR1 SGDLS, CDR2 YYNGEE. V was pared by 10 bases and J by 4 bases, with 21 bases between. CDR3 loop: CAPSKGGARYEQYF. CDR3 bases: TGTGCCCCTTCCAAGGGGGGGGCTCGTTACGAGCAGTACTTC.